Listed here are 16 T cell receptor beta chains from one sample, sequenced in a study. Cells sorted as Tregs were CD4+, CD25+ and CD127-/low. TCRdb re-called the 5' RACE reads through MiXCR, storing one row per CDR3 protein. The sample lists 40,000 to 55,000 distinct CDR3 sequences, 22% occurring once. The sequencing sample was made of Tregs sorted from a lymph node. The receptors come from a female donor with breast cancer.

The chain carries TRBV7-9 and TRBJ1-6, with D unclear. The CDR3 is 14 amino acids. The V gene's germline CDR1 is SEHNR and CDR2 FQNEAQ (reference sequence). Trimming took off 6 bases at V and 7 bases at J, with 13 bases between the two ends. In DNA, the CDR3 is TGTGCCAGCAGTAAAGAACAGCTAAATTCACCCCTCCACTTT. Residues: CASSKEQLNSPLHF.

This clonotype was seen many times. The rearrangement uses TRBV27 and TRBJ2-5, with D hard to call. Trimming left V 0 bases short and J 5 bases short, with 10 bases between. CDR1 MNHEY and CDR2 SMNVEV come from the germline V gene (reference sequence). This CDR3 region has 14 residues. The CDR3: CASSLSTLMETQYF. The DNA for the CDR3 is TGTGCCAGCAGTTTATCTACATTGATGGAGACCCAGTACTTC.

The chain uses TRBV4-3 and TRBJ2-2; D is undetermined. CDR3 length: 14 amino acids. The germline V gene has CDR1 LGHNA and CDR2 YSLEER. With 3 bases removed from V and 6 bases from J, the gap between germline ends came to 11 bases. The CDR3: CASSQRIQAGELFF. CDR3 nucleotides: TGCGCCAGCAGCCAGAGGATTCAGGCCGGGGAGCTGTTTTTT.

This clonotype was observed a handful of times. This chain connects TRBV20-1 to TRBJ2-1, with D tentatively TRBD2 (6 bases). From germline, CDR1 is DFQATT and CDR2 SNEGSKA (reference sequence). The ends were cut back, 0 bases at V and 0 bases at J, with 12 bases in the middle. This CDR3 has 16 residues. CDR3 protein: CSARDGGSGSYNEQFF. CDR3 in DNA: TGCAGTGCTAGAGATGGGGGTAGCGGCTCCTACAATGAGCAGTTCTTC.

The chain couples TRBV7-3 to TRBJ1-6; D is possibly TRBD1 (5 bases). The V and J ends lost 0 bases and 6 bases respectively, with 9 bases between them. Germline lookup yields CDR1 SGHTA and CDR2 FQGTGA. The CDR3 totals 15 residues. The CDR3 sequence is CASSLTGGSNSPLHF. The CDR3 region has the DNA TGTGCCAGCAGCTTAACGGGGGGTAGTAATTCACCCCTCCACTTT.

By share, this clonotype ranks as medium-sized. The chain joins TRBV20-1 to TRBJ1-5; D might be TRBD1 (6 bases). Germline assignment: CDR1 DFQATT and CDR2 SNEGSKA (reference sequence). With 5 bases removed from V and 3 bases from J, the gap between germline ends came to 17 bases. This CDR3 is 15 amino acids long. As DNA, the CDR3 is TGCAGTGCTGCGAATCGGGGACATATCAATCAGCCCCAGCATTTT. Translated: CSAANRGHINQPQHF.

This clonotype was counted at least ten times. The chain recombines TRBV4-1 with TRBJ2-7, with 7 bases that match TRBD2. This CDR3 contains 13 residues. Trimming at V came to 5 bases and at J to 5 bases, leaving 6 bases not matched to a gene. From germline, CDR1 is MGHRA and CDR2 YSYEKL. The CDR3 is CASSSGLVNEQYF. CDR3 sequence (DNA): TGCGCCAGCAGCTCCGGACTAGTAAACGAGCAGTACTTC.

The chain employs TRBV30 and TRBJ2-3; D not certain. Germline assignment: CDR1 GTSNPN and CDR2 SVGIG (reference sequence). The CDR3 is 12 amino acids. The V end was cut by 2 bases, the J end by 5 bases, with 8 bases between. The CDR3 nucleotides read TGTGCCTGGAGTTTGCCCAGAGATACGCAGTATTTT. Translated: CAWSLPRDTQYF.

At least ten counts were recorded for this clonotype. The V and J genes are TRBV27 and TRBJ2-7; D may be TRBD2 (5 bases). Trimming removed 2 bases from V and 0 bases from J, with 11 bases in between. The CDR3 totals 15 residues. Germline V gene data show CDR1 as MNHEY and CDR2 as SMNVEV (reference sequence). CDR3 coding DNA: TGTGCCAGCAGTTTAGCGGCAGCGGACTCCTACGAGCAGTACTTC. Residues: CASSLAAADSYEQYF.

This clonotype was detected only a few times. V usage is TRBV5-4 and J usage is TRBJ2-1; TRBD1 aligns across 9 bases. The CDR3 loop spans 15 amino acids. Germline V gene data show CDR1 as SGHNT and CDR2 as YYREEE (reference sequence). V lost 5 bases, J lost 0 bases, and 3 bases stayed unmatched. As DNA, the CDR3 is TGTGCCAGCAGGGAGGACAGGGGCTCCTACAATGAGCAGTTCTTC. This translates into CASREDRGSYNEQFF.

This clonotype was observed many times. J is TRBJ1-6 and V is TRBV5-5, with D possibly being TRBD1 (6 bases). Deletions cut 6 bases from V and 10 bases from J, with 26 bases between. The CDR3 loop spans 17 amino acids. Germline V gene sequence: CDR1 SGHKS, CDR2 YYEKEE (reference sequence). The CDR3 coding sequence is TGTGCCAGCAACAAAGTACCCCGCAGGGGCATGTGGTCACCCCTCCACTTT. This gives the protein CASNKVPRRGMWSPLHF.

The CDR3 spells CASSPFPGGTRTDTQYF. Written as DNA, the CDR3 is TGTGCCAGCAGTCCTTTCCCCGGCGGGACCCGCACAGATACGCAGTATTTT. The gene calls are TRBV7-9 and TRBJ2-3, with D possibly being TRBD2 (6 bases). CDR3 length: 17 amino acids. Trimming shortened V by 6 bases and J by 1 base, and 20 bases separated the two germline ends. The germline CDR1 and CDR2 sequences are SEHNR and FQNEAQ (reference sequence). The complete variable domain, with remaining parts taken from reference TRBV7-9 and TRBJ2-3, reads DTGVSQNPRHKITKRGQNVTFRCDPISEHNRLYWYRQTLGQGPEFLTYFQNEAQLEKSRLLSDRFSAERPKGSFSTLEIQRTEQGDSAMYLCASSPFPGGTRTDTQYFGPGTRLTVL.

This clonotype was detected many times. This sequence joins TRBV4-1 and TRBJ1-1, with a weak D call TRBD1 (5 bases). Trimming left V 0 bases short and J 10 bases short, with 15 bases between. The CDR3 has 14 residues. Germline V gene data show CDR1 as MGHRA and CDR2 as YSYEKL. In nucleotides, the CDR3 is TGCGCCAGCAGCCAAGAAGGTACGGGGCTCGGAGCTTTCTTT. It yields the protein CASSQEGTGLGAFF.

In its sample, this clonotype was seen many times. This chain joins TRBV10-2 and TRBJ2-1, with a tentative D call TRBD2 (6 bases). Germline values: CDR1 WSHSY, CDR2 SAAADI. Trimming removed 6 bases at V and 5 bases at J, with 11 bases between. The CDR3 has 13 residues. The CDR3 nucleotides read TGCGCCAGCAGCCGGGACTTGGACAATGAGCAGTTCTTC. This gives the protein CASSRDLDNEQFF.

J is TRBJ1-4 and V is TRBV4-1, with 7 bases aligning to TRBD1. V trimming: 3 bases; J trimming: 3 bases; junction bases outside the gene matches: 4. CDR1 is MGHRA and CDR2 is YSYEKL in the germline V gene. The CDR3 totals 15 residues. CDR3 coding DNA: TGCGCCAGCAGCCAGGAGGGGGCGGCTAATGAAAAACTGTTTTTT. Protein: CASSQEGAANEKLFF.

The gene calls are TRBV6-5 and TRBJ2-5; a possible D gene is TRBD1 (8 bases). Germline CDR1 reads MNHEY; CDR2 reads SVGAGI. The CDR3 covers 15 residues. V was shortened by 6 bases and J by 7 bases, with 21 bases between the two germline ends. CDR3 sequence reads: CASSRGQGGVGTQYF. The CDR3 DNA follows: TGTGCCAGCAGCCGAGGACAGGGAGGGGTTGGGACCCAGTACTTC.